This T cell receptor (beta chain) was recorded in a study of T cells in localized non-small cell lung cancer (dated by TCRdb to 2018 to 2020). For the study in its entirety: The study analyzed T cell repertoires of hundreds of early-stage NSCLC patients, comparing tumors and uninvolved tumor-adjacent lungs. The cohort consisted of roughly 240 treatment-naive NSCLC patients whose localized lung tumors had been resected. Of the NSCLC patients, over 120 were male and roughly 110 were female, and the mean age was approximately 66 years.

The immunoSEQ Assay was used to sequence TCR beta CDR3 regions from DNA. Under the source paper's analysis protocol: To compute T cell density, TCR beta template counts were normalized to usable DNA, which was estimated by amplifying housekeeping genes. The preseqR package was used to estimate richness by extrapolating to 400,000 templates for PBMC samples and to 120,000 templates for tissue samples. Clonality was defined by subtracting Pielou's evenness from one. Differential abundance testing on productive amino-acid clonotypes, with a minimum total count of 5 and an alpha of 0.1, was used to identify tissue-enriched TCRs. Repertoire overlap between compartments was quantified with the Jaccard Index and Morisita Overlap Index. GLIPH clustered TCR beta CDR3s with public tetramer-defined viral CDR3s; viral motifs required at least three viral sequences plus V-gene enrichment. What TCRdb holds here is the immuneACCESS table cut down to in-frame rearrangements. Part of the clones is not present; checked against another copy, under half of the missing clones reflect an unresolved V gene, and the others are unexplained. V, J and clone size reflect that table, while D and trimming were determined from the DNA. Here the sample has 70,000 or so clones; less than 85% occur a single time. Jointly, the top ten make up 1.3% of the sample.

Regarding this clone: What antigen it recognizes has not been identified. Base qualities are not recorded, but no much larger clone differs from it by a single base.

At diagnosis, tumor, uninvolved tumor-adjacent lung and peripheral blood were collected and then preserved as a mix of FFPE and fresh-frozen material. For TCR repertoire profiling, blood samples were analyzed in the form of peripheral blood mononuclear cells. The CDR3 spans 13 residues, from the cysteine through the phenylalanine. Only the CDR3 region is kept as DNA, spanning 39 bases read in frame from base 1. V is trimmed back by 8 bases and J by 3 bases, and the junction contains 7 bases that no gene match accounts for. The germline V gene (reference sequence) gives CDR1 as SGHAT and CDR2 as FQDESV. Overall results and qualifications from the work: A median of about 50 of the top 100 tumor clones turned up in the paired uninvolved adjacent lung, and approximately 30 of those clones also ranked among the top 100 of that same adjacent lung. Multi-region tumor sequencing was not performed, so intratumor heterogeneity could not be excluded. The highest T cell clonality was observed in uninvolved tumor-adjacent lung, where clonality exceeded that of tumor, suggesting that antigenic responses were more focused in uninvolved tumor-adjacent lung. Longer overall survival was associated with higher T cell density in blood, whereas shorter survival was associated with higher clonality in adjacent lung. Because the study design was exploratory, TCR variables were selected using unadjusted p-values without false-discovery rate correction.

Sequencing was performed on peripheral blood, taken before any cancer treatment. This receptor was identified in a female donor at least 60 years old with stage I lung adenocarcinoma. The chain is assembled from TRBV11-1 and TRBJ2-7; 7 junctional bases match TRBD2. At the DNA level, the sequence is TGTGCCAGCTCGCAGCCGGGAGGCTACGAGCAGTACTTC. It translates as CASSQPGGYEQYF.